Listed here are 13 T cell receptor beta chains from one sample, sequenced in a study of cytomegalovirus exposure and HLA in healthy donors. PCR was performed using 60 Vbeta and 13 Jbeta primers. The assay was immunoSEQ multiplex PCR, and TCRdb's table has in-frame clones only and misses some. Of 130,000 or so clones in the sample, 65% to 90% are singletons; the top ten hold 2.5% to 3.5%. The sequencing sample was made of PBMCs. The receptors come from a woman between 18 and 29 years old in good health and CMV-seropositive.

This chain links TRBV18 with TRBJ2-2; D is possibly TRBD1 (5 bases). In germline, CDR1 is KGHSH, CDR2 LQKENI. Between the trimmed V and J ends, which lost 3 bases and 3 bases, there was a span of 5 bases. The CDR3 is made up of 13 amino acids. The CDR3 bases are TGTGCCAGCTCACCGACAGACACCGGGGAGCTGTTTTTT. Translating gives CASSPTDTGELFF.

V and J are TRBV5-4 and TRBJ1-1; 12 bases fit TRBD1. The V segment lost 3 bases and the J segment 5 bases; nucleotides outside the gene matches: 11. Per the germline V gene, CDR1 is SGHNT and CDR2 is YYREEE (reference sequence). The CDR3 consists of 17 residues. This chain's CDR3 is CASSSIPGTGGNTEAFF. In DNA form, the CDR3 reads TGTGCCAGCAGCTCTATACCTGGGACAGGGGGCAATACTGAAGCTTTCTTT.

The chain couples TRBV29-1 to TRBJ1-4, with 9 bases aligning to TRBD1. This CDR3 region has 13 residues. The germline CDR1 and CDR2 sequences are SQVTM and ANQGSEA. The J segment lost 5 bases and the V segment lost 7 bases, leaving 5 bases of the junction unmatched. CDR3 loop: CSAWTGENEKLFF. As DNA, the CDR3 is TGCAGCGCTTGGACAGGGGAAAATGAAAAACTGTTTTTT.

The V gene is TRBV4-1, the J gene TRBJ1-2, with a weak D call TRBD1 (6 bases). Trimming removed 0 bases at V and 3 bases at J, with 8 bases between. There are 14 residues in the CDR3. Germline-derived CDR1 and CDR2 are MGHRA and YSYEKL. The CDR3 region has the DNA TGCGCCAGCAGCCAAGACAGGGGTGACTATGGCTACACCTTC. Translation gives CASSQDRGDYGYTF.

The V call is TRBV25-1, the J call TRBJ1-1; TRBD1 might be the D (5 bases). This CDR3 contains 14 residues. Trimming removed 2 bases from V and 5 bases from J, with 12 bases in between. Per germline, CDR1 MGHDK and CDR2 SYGVNS. The CDR3 protein is CASSEPGGRTEAFF. CDR3 coding DNA: TGTGCCAGCAGTGAACCCGGGGGGAGAACTGAAGCTTTCTTT.

The V gene is TRBV6-5, the J gene TRBJ2-2; 11 bases align to TRBD1. Germline V lookup: CDR1 MNHEY, CDR2 SVGAGI. V gave up 7 bases and J gave up 5 bases; unmatched junction bases: 6. The CDR3 has 15 amino acids. The CDR3 DNA is TGTGCCAGCAACGGACAGGGGGCGGGTACCGGGGAGCTGTTTTTT. The encoded protein is CASNGQGAGTGELFF.

The chain employs TRBV6-5 and TRBJ2-5, with a possible D match to TRBD1 (5 bases). The J call may not be correct, given that the DNA end is closer to TRBJ2-7. Germline-derived CDR1 and CDR2 are MNHEY and SVGAGI. This CDR3 region has 14 residues. For the CDR3, the DNA is TGTGCCAGCAGCCCCGACAGCCCCTACCGCGAGCAGTACTTC. Amino acid sequence: CASSPDSPYREQYF.

The genes are TRBV6-8 and TRBJ2-5; D not certain. The CDR3 contains 14 residues. Germline V CDR1 and CDR2: MNHGY, SAAAGT. The V end was cut by 0 bases, the J end by 1 base, with 6 bases between. CDR3 residues: CASSYSRSQETQYF. The CDR3 DNA follows: TGTGCCAGCAGTTACTCCCGGAGCCAAGAGACCCAGTACTTC.

About this clone: The junction shows a germline mismatch at one end, possibly a read error. This rearrangement joins TRBV7-9 to TRBJ2-7, with D possibly being TRBD2 (5 bases). The CDR3 totals 13 residues. Germline assignment: CDR1 SEHNR and CDR2 FQNEAQ (reference sequence). The DNA for the CDR3 is TGTTCCAGCAGCCGAGGGAGCCCCGGCGAGCAGTACTTC. Translated, it gives CSSSRGSPGEQYF.

The chain links TRBV2 to TRBJ2-6; 8 bases are shared with TRBD2. The CDR3 is made up of 17 amino acids. Losses at the gene ends were 9 bases for V and 0 bases for J; bases not matched to a gene: 10. Germline V gives CDR1 SNHLY, CDR2 FYNNEI. CDR3 region: CARDGGAKNSGANVLTF. The CDR3 DNA is TGTGCCAGGGACGGGGGGGCGAAAAACTCTGGGGCCAACGTCCTGACTTTC.

The J gene is TRBJ2-3, the V gene TRBV4-1; 8 bases match TRBD2. Germline CDR1 MGHRA, CDR2 YSYEKL. This CDR3 contains 17 residues. V shed 3 bases and J 6 bases; nucleotides not matched to a gene: 14. The CDR3 loop reads CASSQGGGGTPLDTQYF. CDR3 nucleotide sequence: TGCGCCAGCAGCCAGGGGGGCGGGGGGACTCCCCTTGATACGCAGTATTTT.

This sequence joins TRBV6-1 and TRBJ2-5; 10 positions match TRBD2. The assigned J gene may be wrong: the sequence end matches TRBJ2-7 better. This CDR3 is 15 amino acids long. In germline, CDR1 is MNHNS, CDR2 SASEGT. The CDR3 DNA reads as TGTGCCAGCAGTGAACTAAGCGGGGGGGGCTACGAGCAGTACTTC. Translated: CASSELSGGGYEQYF.

The DNA of the CDR3 is TGTGCCAGCAGTCATAGCGGGGACAGCACAGATACGCAGTATTTT. This sequence encodes CASSHSGDSTDTQYF. V gene TRBV9 combines with J gene TRBJ2-3; the match to TRBD2 covers 8 bases. The CDR3 extends over 15 amino acids. V shed 5 bases and J 0 bases; nucleotides not matched to a gene: 5. CDR1 and CDR2 from the germline V gene are SGDLS and YYNGEE.